The following is a TCR beta chain sequence with its context. As yet, its antigen is unknown. This specimen comes from a study of cytomegalovirus exposure and HLA in healthy donors. Whole-study results and caveats: CMV antigen specificity of a few CMV-associated chains was confirmed in vitro. According to a later analysis, TCR clusters from the first cohort tended to co-occur in the 120 or so validation repertoires.

The data were produced by immunoSEQ multiplex PCR, yet TCRdb's version contains in-frame clones alone and is incomplete. The sample has about 280,000 clones; 86% are singletons. The sequence derives from a woman aged 18 to 35 in good health and CMV-seronegative. The sample comprised PBMCs.

CDR3 amino acids: CASSPQGTSYNEQFF. As DNA, the CDR3 is TGCGCCAGCAGCCCCCAGGGAACCTCCTACAATGAGCAGTTCTTC. The chain combines TRBV4-1 with TRBJ2-1; weak D call: TRBD1 (5 bases). Trimming took off 4 bases at V and 0 bases at J, with 10 bases between the two ends. CDR1 and CDR2 from the germline V gene are MGHRA and YSYEKL. CDR3 length equals 15 residues.